This TCR beta chain stems from a study of cytomegalovirus exposure and HLA in healthy donors (dated by TCRdb to the late 2010s). Looking at the study overall: A later analysis indicated that the 90 to 150 validation repertoires were generated on the platform also employed for the 720 or so repertoires of the first cohort. High-throughput TCR immunosequencing, statistical association of individual TCRs with disease status, and machine learning were combined to predict cytomegalovirus infection status. The study aimed to test whether signatures of past pathogen exposure could be identified by cataloging public T cell receptors. A separate validation cohort of approximately 130 different subjects was used in addition to the roughly 700-subject first cohort.

On the study overall, not on this receptor specifically: In vitro tests confirmed that a few of the cytomegalovirus-associated TCR beta chains recognize cytomegalovirus antigens. While some public TCRs were present in many individuals, most TCR sequences turned up only very rarely across donors. The authors suggested that the approach could potentially be extended to other disease states and immunological phenotypes. The study gave a list of under 200 TCR beta chains associated with cytomegalovirus. Cytomegalovirus status was reported to be diagnosed by the classifier with high specificity and sensitivity in both the original and validation cohorts. A later analysis had no HLA typing for the validation cohort, so co-occurrence there was scored across all 110 or so repertoires. Subsequent analysis determined that TCRs grouped into clusters in the first cohort also showed a tendency toward co-occurrence across the approximately 110 validation repertoires, and approximately 94% of cluster scores exceeded 0.

Separate from the approximately 700-subject first cohort, the validation cohort of 120 subjects was the group to which the donors belonged. Note on this clone: The antigen it binds to is not known. Per-base quality was not reported, and no clone a single base away is much larger than it.

Libraries were constructed by the immunoSEQ multiplex PCR assay. In the source study's methods: A statistical classification framework was developed to diagnose cytomegalovirus status using the catalog of TCR beta chain sequences. TCRdb's version of the immuneACCESS table is confined to in-frame rearrangements and falls short of the full clone set. An unresolved V gene accounts for under half of the shortfall where checked; the remainder is of unknown origin. That table is the source of V, J and clone size, and D and trimming were worked out from the DNA. The sample data list about 300,000 clones, and 85% to 90% of these were observed just once. Clones ranked in the top ten supply roughly 0.93% of the sample. At the junction V is shortened by 2 bases and J by 5 bases; bases outside the gene matches: 6. The CDR3 runs 16 residues from the cysteine to the phenylalanine. Of all the DNA, just the CDR3 is kept, 48 bases in frame from base 1. CDR1 and CDR2 are drawn from the germline V gene: MNHNS, SASEGT.

Input material: PBMCs. The receptor was isolated from a young woman in good health and CMV-seronegative. The rearranged segments are TRBV6-1 and TRBJ1-5, with TRBD1 identical over 10 junction bases. The nucleotides are TGTGCCAGCAGTGAATTTGGACAGGGGGTTTATCAGCCCCAGCATTTT. This codes for CASSEFGQGVYQPQHF.